These 18 T cell receptor beta chains originate from one sample sequenced in a study of T-cell reconstitution after alpha-beta-depleted transplantation in children. During its preparation, the TCRbeta library received unique molecular identifiers. In TCRdb, the PCR reads were re-called with MiXCR into one record per CDR3 protein. The table shows over 400,000 distinct CDR3 sequences, with roughly an eighth occurring only once. The sample consisted of PBMCs from the stem cell graft donor, taken from the stem cell graft. The receptor set was obtained from a human donor who donated a stem cell graft to a child with combined immunodeficiency.

The chain uses TRBV3-1 and TRBJ2-7, with D perhaps matching TRBD1 (5 bases). The CDR3 spans 12 residues. V was cut by 9 bases and J by 3 bases, with 12 bases left in between. Germline assignment: CDR1 LGHDT and CDR2 YNNKEL (reference sequence). The CDR3 protein is CARIGQGYEQYF. CDR3 sequence (DNA): TGTGCCAGAATAGGCCAGGGCTACGAGCAGTACTTC.

This clonotype has a count of ten or more. The chain joins TRBV20-1 to TRBJ2-7; 7 nucleotides align to TRBD2. The CDR3 covers 14 residues. The V and J ends lost 3 bases and 5 bases, in that order; junction bases with no gene match: 10. The germline V gene has CDR1 DFQATT and CDR2 SNEGSKA (reference sequence). In DNA, the CDR3 is TGCAGTGCTAGGCGTTCGGGGGGAGTACACGAGCAGTACTTC. Translated: CSARRSGGVHEQYF.

In this sample, this clonotype turned up many times. The rearrangement links TRBV6-5 to TRBJ2-5; D uncertain. The V and J ends lost 0 bases and 5 bases respectively, with 4 bases between them. There are 12 residues in the CDR3. Looked up from germline, CDR1 is MNHEY and CDR2 is SVGAGI. CDR3 bases: TGTGCCAGCAGTTACTCCAGGGAGACCCAGTACTTC. The encoded protein is CASSYSRETQYF.

The chain recombines TRBV7-9 with TRBJ2-5; 7 bases fit TRBD2. V lost 5 bases, J lost 4 bases, and 10 bases stayed unmatched. Germline V gene sequence: CDR1 SEHNR, CDR2 FQNEAQ (reference sequence). CDR3 length equals 15 residues. CDR3 region: CASSPWGTNVETQYF. The CDR3 DNA reads TGTGCCAGCAGCCCGTGGGGGACTAATGTAGAGACCCAGTACTTC.

This clonotype occurred a few times. V gene TRBV12-3 or TRBV12-4 combines with J gene TRBJ1-1; weak D call: TRBD1 (5 bases). The CDR3 consists of 14 residues. V was shortened by 7 bases and J by 3 bases, with 15 bases between the two germline ends. CDR3 protein: CASNHGGVDTEAFF. In DNA, the CDR3 is TGTGCCAGCAACCACGGGGGGGTCGACACTGAAGCTTTCTTT.

This clonotype appeared many times. V gene TRBV6-5 combines with J gene TRBJ2-3; D is ambiguous. V shed 6 bases and J shed 4 bases, with 20 bases lying between them. The CDR3 spans 16 residues. Per germline, CDR1 MNHEY and CDR2 SVGAGI. The CDR3 DNA reads as TGTGCCAGCAGGCCGGGCCAGACGACTCTTCCAGATACGCAGTATTTT. It codes for CASRPGQTTLPDTQYF.

The sample holds many counts of this clonotype. The rearrangement uses TRBV12-3 or TRBV12-4 and TRBJ1-4; the D is unclear. The ends were cut back, 3 bases at V and 4 bases at J, with 6 bases in the middle. This CDR3 contains 13 residues. The CDR3: CASSFLVNEKLFF. As DNA, the CDR3 is TGTGCCAGCAGTTTCTTAGTTAATGAAAAACTGTTTTTT.

The V gene is TRBV4-1, the J gene TRBJ1-3; D unclear. Trimming shortened V by 2 bases and J by 4 bases, and 18 bases separated the two germline ends. Germline V lookup: CDR1 MGHRA, CDR2 YSYEKL. The CDR3 extends over 17 amino acids. In DNA form, the CDR3 reads TGCGCCAGCAGCCAAACCCGGACCGGTATTCAGGGAAACACCATATATTTT. Its translation is CASSQTRTGIQGNTIYF.

This clonotype has only a few counts. The chain combines TRBV27 with TRBJ2-1; 10 nucleotides agree with TRBD1. The CDR3 has 16 amino acids. The junction had 15 bases not matched to a gene; V was cut back by 7 bases and J by 9 bases. From germline, CDR1 is MNHEY and CDR2 SMNVEV (reference sequence). The DNA for the CDR3 is TGTGCCAGCAAACCCTCTCGGACAGGGGGATTTCCTGAGCAGTTCTTC. This sequence encodes CASKPSRTGGFPEQFF.

This clonotype has more than one count but fewer than ten. V and J are TRBV12-3 or TRBV12-4 and TRBJ1-5; TRBD1 is a possible D gene (5 bases). The V end lost 4 bases, the J end lost 1 base, and 14 bases lay between the germline ends. The CDR3 loop spans 16 amino acids. The CDR3 DNA reads TGTGCCAGCAGTTCCGTCGGGGGAATCAGCAATCAGCCCCAGCATTTT. Translated: CASSSVGGISNQPQHF.

This clonotype was seen a handful of times. The J gene is TRBJ2-1, the V gene TRBV20-1, with 7 bases that match TRBD2. Per germline, CDR1 DFQATT and CDR2 SNEGSKA (reference sequence). The length of the CDR3 is 16 residues. CDR3 bases: TGCAGCCATCCGGGACTACCATCCCGGAATAGGGATGAGCAGTTCTTC. Protein sequence: CSHPGLPSRNRDEQFF.

This clonotype has more than one count but fewer than ten. The chain recombines TRBV20-1 with TRBJ2-7; 7 positions agree with TRBD1. J lost 5 bases, V lost 1 base, and 8 bases had no gene match. CDR3 length: 14 amino acids. Per germline, CDR1 DFQATT and CDR2 SNEGSKA (reference sequence). For the CDR3, the DNA is TGCAGTGCTAGAGGACGGGACAGAAGGGACGAGCAGTACTTC. It is translated as CSARGRDRRDEQYF.

The chain carries TRBV6-2 or TRBV6-3 and TRBJ1-1; 7 nucleotides match TRBD1. The junction had 3 bases not matched to a gene; V was cut back by 5 bases and J by 0 bases. CDR3 size: 14 residues. Germline CDR1 reads MNHEY; CDR2 reads SVGEGT. CDR3 region: CASSGDRVNTEAFF. DNA of the CDR3: TGTGCCAGCAGTGGAGACAGGGTGAACACTGAAGCTTTCTTT.

In this sample, this clonotype turned up a few times. The chain couples TRBV13 to TRBJ1-4; D uncertain. V gave up 1 base and J gave up 6 bases, with 12 bases separating them. The CDR3 has 15 amino acids. In germline, CDR1 is PRHDT, CDR2 FYEKMQ (reference sequence). The CDR3 protein is CASSLAGSSYEKLFF. The CDR3 nucleotides read TGTGCCAGCAGCTTAGCGGGATCGTCGTATGAAAAACTGTTTTTT.

In its sample, this clonotype was seen a few times. The chain is built from TRBV9 and TRBJ2-2; perhaps TRBD2 as D (6 bases). Trimming removed 0 bases at V and 2 bases at J, with 11 bases between. Germline CDR1 and CDR2: SGDLS and YYNGEE. The CDR3 is 16 residues long. The CDR3 DNA reads TGTGCCAGCAGCGTAGTTGGGGGGTTAAACACCGGGGAGCTGTTTTTT. It encodes CASSVVGGLNTGELFF.

The chain carries TRBV4-3 and TRBJ2-5; D call uncertain. Germline-derived CDR1 and CDR2 are LGHNA and YSLEER. V lost 0 bases to trimming and J lost 5 bases, with 4 bases between them. This CDR3 contains 12 residues. The CDR3 DNA follows: TGCGCCAGCAGCCAAGATAAGGAGACCCAGTACTTC. This encodes CASSQDKETQYF.

This clonotype was detected a few times. The J gene is TRBJ2-3, the V gene TRBV20-1, with 9 bases fitting TRBD1. After removal of 2 bases from V and 5 bases from J, the junction contained 8 bases not matched to a gene. Germline V lookup: CDR1 DFQATT, CDR2 SNEGSKA (reference sequence). There are 15 residues in the CDR3. CDR3 nucleotides: TGCAGTGCTAGAAACTCCGGGACAGGGCGAGATACGCAGTATTTT. Translated, it gives CSARNSGTGRDTQYF.

In its sample, this clonotype was seen many times. V is TRBV4-3 and J is TRBJ2-3; TRBD1 is a possible D gene (6 bases). V lost 4 bases and J lost 2, with 13 bases in between. Germline CDR1 reads LGHNA; CDR2 reads YSLEER. The CDR3 sequence is 15 residues long. The CDR3 reads CASSRKQGYTDTQYF. The CDR3 bases are TGCGCCAGCAGCCGAAAACAGGGCTACACAGATACGCAGTATTTT.